These 22 T cell receptor beta chains were all obtained from the same sample, sequenced in a study of radiation and T cells in renal cell carcinoma. TCRdb's copy holds only in-frame clones and misses some; the assay was immunoSEQ multiplex PCR. The sample yields 95,000 or so clones, around 88% seen once. This sample's time point: baseline pretreatment blood. The treatment is: 15 Gy SBRT to primary tumor, nephrectomy 4 weeks later. The material sequenced was blood, taken from a patient whose treatment included radiotherapy and nephrectomy. Receptors originate from a man aged 50-60 years with renal cell carcinoma.

This clone was picked up a small number of times. The chain recombines TRBV18 with TRBJ1-6; D gene uncertain. This CDR3 contains 15 residues. V lost 2 bases to trimming and J lost 3 bases, with 8 bases between them. Germline V gene lookup returns CDR1 KGHSH and CDR2 LQKENI. CDR3 nucleotide sequence: TGTGCCAGCTCACCAGAGGTCAGCTATAATTCACCCCTCCACTTT. Its translation: CASSPEVSYNSPLHF. The full variable domain, rest sourced from reference TRBV18 and TRBJ1-6, is NAGVMQNPRHLVRRRGQEARLRCSPMKGHSHVYWYRQLPEEGLKFMVYLQKENIIDESGMPKERFSAEFPKEGPSILRIQQVVRGDSAAYFCASSPEVSYNSPLHFGNGTRLTVT.

CDR3 region: CAIRAGSYEQYF. The CDR3 DNA is TGTGCCATCAGGGCAGGCTCCTACGAGCAGTACTTC. V is TRBV10-3 and J is TRBJ2-7; D unresolved. Germline V CDR1 and CDR2: ENHRY, SYGVKD. Deletions cut 6 bases from V and 0 bases from J, with 6 bases between. The length of the CDR3 is 12 residues.

The chain links TRBV6-5 to TRBJ2-1; tentative D call: TRBD2 (5 bases). Looked up from germline, CDR1 is MNHEY and CDR2 is SVGAGI. V lost 8 bases and J lost 14, with 22 bases in between. The CDR3 length is 13 residues. CDR3 DNA: TGTGCCAGCTCGGCTAGCCCTCGTTACGTGGAGTTCTTC. It is translated as CASSASPRYVEFF.

The chain links TRBV2 to TRBJ2-5; TRBD2 agrees at 9 bases. The CDR3 extends over 18 amino acids. J was trimmed by 1 base and V by 0 bases; bases with no gene match: 9. Germline CDR1 is SNHLY and CDR2 is FYNNEI. The CDR3 protein is CASSEAGLLAGVQETQYF. CDR3 sequence (DNA): TGTGCCAGCAGTGAAGCGGGCCTACTAGCGGGCGTCCAAGAGACCCAGTACTTC.

This rearrangement joins TRBV2 to TRBJ2-1; possible D gene TRBD2, 5 bases. The length of the CDR3 is 13 residues. In germline, CDR1 is SNHLY, CDR2 FYNNEI. Trimming cost V 5 bases and J 9 bases, with 14 bases left between them. This CDR3 reads CASSTASSTEQFF. The CDR3 DNA sequence: TGTGCCAGCAGTACGGCTAGCAGCACTGAGCAGTTCTTC.

The chain couples TRBV5-1 to TRBJ2-2, with TRBD1 identical over 12 bases. The CDR3 has 16 amino acids. The V segment lost 3 bases and the J segment 6 bases; nucleotides outside the gene matches: 6. The germline V gene encodes CDR1 SGHRS and CDR2 YFSETQ. The CDR3 protein is CASSSGQGALAGELFF. Written as DNA, the CDR3 is TGCGCCAGCAGCTCGGGACAGGGGGCTTTAGCCGGGGAGCTGTTTTTT.

This clone was recorded a few times. This sample also contains other DNA sequences that code for the same CDR3. This sequence joins TRBV5-1 and TRBJ1-5, with D possibly matching TRBD1 (6 bases). Trimming shortened V by 0 bases and J by 6 bases, and 13 bases separated the two germline ends. CDR3 length: 15 residues. Per the germline V gene, CDR1 is SGHRS and CDR2 is YFSETQ. CDR3 amino acids: CASSLVGGAGQPQHF. DNA for the CDR3: TGCGCCAGCAGCTTGGTTGGGGGCGCGGGTCAGCCCCAGCATTTT.

The V gene is TRBV5-1, the J gene TRBJ2-7; 11 positions match TRBD2. The CDR3 runs to 16 residues. Per germline, CDR1 SGHRS and CDR2 YFSETQ. V gave up 2 bases and J gave up 1 base; unmatched junction bases: 5. The CDR3 coding sequence is TGCGCCAGCAGCTTTGCTTCTAGCGGGGGGTCCTACGAGCAGTACTTC. As protein: CASSFASSGGSYEQYF.

Comments on this clone: Distinct nucleotide sequences in the sample also encode this CDR3. The chain links TRBV7-6 to TRBJ2-1; the D is unclear. V shed 5 bases and J shed 0 bases, with 11 bases lying between them. Germline lookup yields CDR1 SGHVS and CDR2 FNYEAQ. The CDR3 sequence is 15 residues long. The CDR3 bases are TGTGCCAGCAGCCTTGACGGAAGCTCCTACAATGAGCAGTTCTTC. It codes for CASSLDGSSYNEQFF.

V usage is TRBV6-1 and J usage is TRBJ1-2, with D hard to call. Germline CDR1 is MNHNS and CDR2 is SASEGT. The V and J ends lost 0 bases and 4 bases respectively, with 6 bases between them. CDR3 length equals 13 residues. In DNA form, the CDR3 reads TGTGCCAGCAGTGAAGCGCGAATCTATGGCTACACCTTC. This codes for CASSEARIYGYTF.

The CDR3 reads CASSRTSGEYQETQYF. The CDR3 DNA reads as TGTGCCAGCAGCCGGACTAGCGGGGAGTACCAAGAGACCCAGTACTTC. The rearrangement links TRBV7-2 to TRBJ2-5; 12 nucleotides agree with TRBD2. Trimming at V came to 5 bases and at J to 0 bases, leaving 4 bases not matched to a gene. CDR1 and CDR2 (germline): SGHTA, FQGNSA. CDR3 length: 16 residues.

The rearrangement uses TRBV5-1 and TRBJ1-2, with unresolved D. CDR3 size: 14 residues. V was clipped by 2 bases and J by 4 bases, with 12 bases between them. Germline V gives CDR1 SGHRS, CDR2 YFSETQ. CDR3 DNA sequence: TGCGCCAGCAGCTTTTCAGAAGGGTCCTATGGCTACACCTTC. Amino acid sequence: CASSFSEGSYGYTF. Based on the CDR3 plus reference TRBV5-1 and TRBJ1-2, the full variable domain is KAGVTQTPRYLIKTRGQQVTLSCSPISGHRSVSWYQQTPGQGLQFLFEYFSETQRNKGNFPGRFSGRQFSNSRSEMNVSTLELGDSALYLCASSFSEGSYGYTFGSGTRLTVV.

V gene TRBV6-1 combines with J gene TRBJ1-3; no clear D gene. This CDR3 comprises 13 residues. Trimming took off 2 bases at V and 4 bases at J, with 6 bases between the two ends. CDR1 and CDR2 (germline): MNHNS, SASEGT. CDR3 sequence: CASSESNGNTIYF. The CDR3 DNA follows: TGTGCCAGCAGTGAATCAAACGGAAACACCATATATTTT.

This clone was counted once. The V call is TRBV9, the J call TRBJ1-4; 7 bases are shared with TRBD1. Per germline, CDR1 SGDLS and CDR2 YYNGEE. The CDR3 length is 15 residues. After removal of 4 bases from V and 2 bases from J, the junction contained 5 bases not matched to a gene. The CDR3, as DNA: TGTGCCAGCAGCTCCGGGACAGCGACTAATGAAAAACTGTTTTTT. Amino acid sequence: CASSSGTATNEKLFF.

This clone was found once. The chain joins TRBV19 to TRBJ2-7; 8 positions agree with TRBD2. Germline V lookup: CDR1 LNHDA, CDR2 SQIVND (reference sequence). The V and J ends lost 0 bases and 2 bases, in that order; junction bases with no gene match: 3. This CDR3 region has 15 residues. The CDR3 here is CASSIESGRPYEQYF. Written as DNA, the CDR3 is TGTGCCAGTAGTATAGAAAGCGGGAGACCCTACGAGCAGTACTTC.

CDR3 in amino acids: CASSSAAGLETQYF. CDR3 DNA: TGTGCCAGCAGTTCTGCGGCGGGACTGGAGACCCAGTACTTC. This chain uses TRBV6-5 with TRBJ2-5, with a tentative D call TRBD2 (6 bases). The CDR3 totals 14 residues. Looked up from germline, CDR1 is MNHEY and CDR2 is SVGAGI. Trimming removed 4 bases from V and 5 bases from J, with 14 bases in between.

This chain joins TRBV27 and TRBJ2-2, with 10 nucleotides matching TRBD1. Germline assignment: CDR1 MNHEY and CDR2 SMNVEV (reference sequence). The V segment lost 1 base and the J segment 6 bases; nucleotides outside the gene matches: 5. CDR3 length: 16 residues. The CDR3, as DNA: TGTGCCAGCAGTTTATGGGACAGGGGTGTTGCCGGGGAGCTGTTTTTT. Residues: CASSLWDRGVAGELFF.

This chain joins TRBV19 and TRBJ2-1; D is undetermined. The V end lost 7 bases, the J end lost 1 base, and 2 bases lay between the germline ends. This CDR3 comprises 11 residues. CDR1 is LNHDA and CDR2 is SQIVND in the germline V gene (reference sequence). The DNA for the CDR3 is TGTGCCAGTATGTCCTACAATGAGCAGTTCTTC. Amino acids: CASMSYNEQFF.

The V call is TRBV2, the J call TRBJ1-1; D ambiguous. V was pared by 1 base and J by 1 base, with 4 bases between. The CDR3 loop spans 13 amino acids. Germline V lookup: CDR1 SNHLY, CDR2 FYNNEI. This chain's CDR3 is CASSEERNTEAFF. Written as DNA, the CDR3 is TGTGCCAGCAGTGAAGAGAGGAACACTGAAGCTTTCTTT.

CDR3 DNA sequence: TGTGCCTGGAGTCCCAGTCCCAGCTCCTACAATGAGCAGTTCTTC. It codes for CAWSPSPSSYNEQFF. This chain joins TRBV30 and TRBJ2-1; no clear D. Germline V gene lookup returns CDR1 GTSNPN and CDR2 SVGIG (reference sequence). The V end lost 2 bases, the J end lost 0 bases, and 11 bases lay between the germline ends. CDR3 length: 15 residues.

V is TRBV28 and J is TRBJ2-3; D unresolved. The CDR3 sequence is 11 residues long. Germline lookup yields CDR1 MDHEN and CDR2 SYDVKM. With 7 bases removed from V and 0 bases from J, the gap between germline ends came to 2 bases. The CDR3 reads CASISTDTQYF. CDR3 DNA: TGTGCCAGCATCAGCACAGATACGCAGTATTTT.

The chain joins TRBV6-1 to TRBJ1-3, with a possible D match to TRBD1 (6 bases). The V gene lost 10 bases and the J gene lost 1 base, with 14 bases spanning the gap. This CDR3 has 14 residues. Germline values: CDR1 MNHNS, CDR2 SASEGT. The CDR3 protein is CATHQGSSGNTIYF. CDR3 DNA: TGTGCCACACACCAGGGGAGTTCTGGAAACACCATATATTTT.